Each of the 21 T cell receptor beta chains below was sequenced from the same sample in a study of human thymus T cells. Produced via immunoSEQ multiplex PCR; TCRdb's table is partial and in-frame only. The data contain 60,000 to 75,000 clones, 85% to 95% of them singletons. Corrective cardiac surgery supplied the resected thymus tissue. Sequencing was done on a sample of thymus tissue. These receptors came from a girl less than two years old with a congenital heart defect but otherwise immunologically healthy.

This sequence joins TRBV15 and TRBJ2-1; 13 bases match TRBD2. Trimming took 2 bases from V and 9 from J; bases not matched to a gene: 7. This CDR3 has 16 amino acids. CDR1 LNHNV and CDR2 YYDKDF come from the germline V gene (reference sequence). CDR3 sequence reads: CATSRKTSGRAVEQFF. CDR3 DNA: TGTGCCACCAGCAGAAAAACTAGCGGGAGGGCCGTTGAGCAGTTCTTC.

The chain combines TRBV9 with TRBJ2-1; 9 bases map to TRBD2. CDR1 SGDLS and CDR2 YYNGEE come from the germline V gene. The trim removed 0 bases at V and 2 bases at J, leaving 15 bases unmatched. The CDR3 sequence is 20 residues long. The CDR3 is CASSVADGGRAHLTYNEQFF. DNA for the CDR3: TGTGCCAGCAGCGTAGCTGACGGCGGGAGGGCCCATCTCACCTACAATGAGCAGTTCTTC.

The chain is built from TRBV14 and TRBJ2-2, with no clear D. The CDR3 sequence is 19 residues long. V was trimmed by 0 bases and J by 4 bases, leaving 21 bases between them. Germline V gives CDR1 SGHDN, CDR2 FVKESK. The CDR3 DNA reads as TGTGCCAGCAGCCAAGATAGAGGATCGGAGACCCGTTCCACCGGGGAGCTGTTTTTT. It is translated as CASSQDRGSETRSTGELFF.

The J gene is TRBJ1-1, the V gene TRBV4-1; D ambiguous. The germline V gene encodes CDR1 MGHRA and CDR2 YSYEKL. This CDR3 is built from 14 residues. V was pared by 4 bases and J by 1 base, with 10 bases between. As DNA, the CDR3 is TGCGCCAGCAGCCCAAAGGTAGGGAACACTGAAGCTTTCTTT. This translates into CASSPKVGNTEAFF.

The gene calls are TRBV5-1 and TRBJ2-7; weak D call: TRBD1 (6 bases). CDR3 size: 13 residues. CDR1 is SGHRS and CDR2 is YFSETQ in the germline V gene. V lost 2 bases and J 5 bases, leaving 11 bases between the germline ends. The CDR3 bases are TGCGCCAGCAGCTTACACAGGGAGAACGAGCAGTACTTC. It encodes CASSLHRENEQYF.

The V call is TRBV27, the J call TRBJ1-2; D is perhaps TRBD1 (5 bases). The CDR3 extends over 15 amino acids. Germline V lookup: CDR1 MNHEY, CDR2 SMNVEV (reference sequence). V was cut by 5 bases and J by 6 bases, with 19 bases left in between. The CDR3 DNA follows: TGTGCCAGCAGTCCGTCGGGAGGGGTAAATCATGGCTACACCTTC. Its translation: CASSPSGGVNHGYTF.

This chain joins TRBV19 and TRBJ1-4; D gene unclear. The CDR3 runs 16 residues. Germline CDR1 is LNHDA and CDR2 is SQIVND (reference sequence). Between the trimmed V and J ends, which lost 7 bases and 3 bases, there was a span of 18 bases. Here the CDR3 reads CASTHRSGRPNEKLFF. CDR3 nucleotides: TGTGCCAGTACCCATCGGTCGGGCAGACCTAATGAAAAACTGTTTTTT.

This chain connects TRBV18 to TRBJ1-3; no clear D gene. The CDR3 is 14 amino acids. The V end was cut by 2 bases, the J end by 4 bases, with 9 bases between. Germline loops: CDR1 KGHSH, CDR2 LQKENI. CDR3: CASSPVQYGNTIYF. In DNA form, the CDR3 reads TGTGCCAGCTCACCAGTGCAGTACGGAAACACCATATATTTT.

V usage is TRBV27 and J usage is TRBJ2-1; 9 nucleotides align to TRBD2. Looked up from germline, CDR1 is MNHEY and CDR2 is SMNVEV (reference sequence). The J segment lost 2 bases and the V segment lost 7 bases, leaving 6 bases of the junction unmatched. This CDR3 is 15 amino acids long. CDR3 sequence (DNA): TGTGCCAGCAAGCTAGCGGGACTTACCTACAATGAGCAGTTCTTC. Encoded protein: CASKLAGLTYNEQFF.

V is TRBV7-2 and J is TRBJ2-7; D gene uncertain. V was trimmed by 5 bases and J by 7 bases, leaving 9 bases between them. CDR1 is SGHTA, CDR2 FQGNSA, per germline. This CDR3 is built from 11 residues. CDR3 residues: CASSPDGEQYF. As DNA, the CDR3 is TGTGCCAGCAGCCCGGACGGGGAGCAGTACTTC.

This clone occurred once. The rearrangement links TRBV4-3 to TRBJ2-7; tentatively, D is TRBD1 (6 bases). V lost 3 bases, J lost 3 bases, and 21 bases lay in between. The germline gives CDR1 LGHNA, CDR2 YSLEER. There are 17 residues in the CDR3. CDR3 sequence: CASSHLHHREHSYEQYF. The DNA of the CDR3 is TGCGCCAGCAGCCATCTCCACCACAGGGAACATAGCTACGAGCAGTACTTC.

The chain couples TRBV10-3 to TRBJ2-7; no definite D call. Germline lookup yields CDR1 ENHRY and CDR2 SYGVKD. The CDR3 has 13 amino acids. The V and J ends lost 3 bases and 3 bases respectively, with 9 bases between them. CDR3: CAISDGDGYEQYF. The CDR3 coding sequence is TGTGCCATCAGTGACGGAGACGGCTACGAGCAGTACTTC.

The chain is built from TRBV5-5 and TRBJ2-1; maybe TRBD1 (6 bases). Germline V lookup: CDR1 SGHKS, CDR2 YYEKEE (reference sequence). Trimming stripped 7 bases from V and 4 bases from J, with 21 bases between. The CDR3 spans 16 residues. CDR3 DNA: TGTGCCAGCGGACCTAGGGGACATTTCCAATACAATGAGCAGTTCTTC. Residues: CASGPRGHFQYNEQFF.

The gene calls are TRBV7-2 and TRBJ2-7; maybe TRBD2 (5 bases). CDR1 is SGHTA and CDR2 is FQGNSA in the germline V gene. CDR3 length: 18 residues. Trimming removed 1 base from V and 5 bases from J, with 24 bases in between. For the CDR3, the DNA is TGTGCCAGCAGCTTAGTTCCTGCCCGGAGGCTGCCGTCCAACGAGCAGTACTTC. Amino acid sequence: CASSLVPARRLPSNEQYF.

The chain has TRBV19 and TRBJ2-1, with D hard to call. This CDR3 is built from 17 residues. Germline assignment: CDR1 LNHDA and CDR2 SQIVND (reference sequence). The V and J ends lost 4 bases and 0 bases respectively, with 16 bases between them. DNA for the CDR3: TGTGCCAGTAGTAGGAATAAGCCCTACCGCTCCTACAATGAGCAGTTCTTC. This gives the protein CASSRNKPYRSYNEQFF.

The V call is TRBV29-1, the J call TRBJ2-7, with unresolved D. The V and J ends lost 5 bases and 6 bases respectively, with 11 bases between them. CDR1 is SQVTM and CDR2 is ANQGSEA in the germline V gene. The CDR3 totals 11 residues. The CDR3 DNA reads as TGCAGCGTTATTAGTGAAGTCGAGCAGTACTTC. Protein: CSVISEVEQYF.

This clone was observed once. The chain couples TRBV7-2 to TRBJ1-1; unclear D gene. Germline CDR1 reads SGHTA; CDR2 reads FQGNSA. This CDR3 is 16 amino acids long. V shed 5 bases and J shed 0 bases, with 16 bases lying between them. CDR3: CASSRLPFLMNTEAFF. CDR3 in DNA: TGTGCCAGCAGCCGCTTACCGTTCCTCATGAACACTGAAGCTTTCTTT.

The CDR3 DNA reads as TGTGCCAGCAGTCCCAGGGGTGTCGAAAGGAACACCTTC. Protein product: CASSPRGVERNTF. The genes are TRBV6-5 and TRBJ1-2; perhaps TRBD1 as D (6 bases). Germline V gene data show CDR1 as MNHEY and CDR2 as SVGAGI. With 5 bases removed from V and 12 bases from J, the gap between germline ends came to 19 bases. There are 13 residues in the CDR3.

The chain carries TRBV4-2 and TRBJ1-4, with D perhaps TRBD1 (5 bases). V was shortened by 6 bases and J by 6 bases, with 17 bases between the two germline ends. Germline V gene lookup returns CDR1 LGHNA and CDR2 YNFKEQ. CDR3 length: 15 residues. CDR3 DNA sequence: TGTGCCAGCAGTGGAAGAGGGGAGGAGGATGAAAAACTGTTTTTT. Its translation is CASSGRGEEDEKLFF.

This clone was counted a single time. The rearrangement uses TRBV18 and TRBJ2-1, with 11 bases fitting TRBD2. Germline values: CDR1 KGHSH, CDR2 LQKENI. The CDR3 is 18 amino acids. V gave up 0 bases and J gave up 2 bases; unmatched junction bases: 6. CDR3 residues: CASSPPQTSGNPYNEQFF. The CDR3 nucleotides read TGTGCCAGCTCACCACCCCAGACTAGCGGGAACCCCTACAATGAGCAGTTCTTC.

The chain recombines TRBV5-1 with TRBJ2-1; 9 bases match TRBD2. The CDR3 runs 16 residues. Germline V gene data show CDR1 as SGHRS and CDR2 as YFSETQ. V lost 4 bases, J lost 4 bases, and 9 bases stayed unmatched. CDR3 nucleotides: TGCGCCAGCAGCCCCAGGGCGGGAGGGCAGTACAATGAGCAGTTCTTC. This encodes CASSPRAGGQYNEQFF.